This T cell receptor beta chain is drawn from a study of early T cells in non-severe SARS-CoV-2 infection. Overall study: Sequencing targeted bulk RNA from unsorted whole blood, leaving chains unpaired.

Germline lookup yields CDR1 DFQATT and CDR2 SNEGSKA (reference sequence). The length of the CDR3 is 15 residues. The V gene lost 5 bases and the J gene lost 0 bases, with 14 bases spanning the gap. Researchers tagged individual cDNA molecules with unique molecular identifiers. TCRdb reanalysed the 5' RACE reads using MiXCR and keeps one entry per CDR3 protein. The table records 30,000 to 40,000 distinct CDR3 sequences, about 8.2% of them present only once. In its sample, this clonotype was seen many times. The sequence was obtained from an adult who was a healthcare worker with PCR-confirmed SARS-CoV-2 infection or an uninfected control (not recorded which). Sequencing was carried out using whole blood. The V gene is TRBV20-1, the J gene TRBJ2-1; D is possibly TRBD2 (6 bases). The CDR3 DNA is TGCAGTGCTGGATATAGCGGATCCTCCTACAATGAGCAGTTCTTC. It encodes CSAGYSGSSYNEQFF.